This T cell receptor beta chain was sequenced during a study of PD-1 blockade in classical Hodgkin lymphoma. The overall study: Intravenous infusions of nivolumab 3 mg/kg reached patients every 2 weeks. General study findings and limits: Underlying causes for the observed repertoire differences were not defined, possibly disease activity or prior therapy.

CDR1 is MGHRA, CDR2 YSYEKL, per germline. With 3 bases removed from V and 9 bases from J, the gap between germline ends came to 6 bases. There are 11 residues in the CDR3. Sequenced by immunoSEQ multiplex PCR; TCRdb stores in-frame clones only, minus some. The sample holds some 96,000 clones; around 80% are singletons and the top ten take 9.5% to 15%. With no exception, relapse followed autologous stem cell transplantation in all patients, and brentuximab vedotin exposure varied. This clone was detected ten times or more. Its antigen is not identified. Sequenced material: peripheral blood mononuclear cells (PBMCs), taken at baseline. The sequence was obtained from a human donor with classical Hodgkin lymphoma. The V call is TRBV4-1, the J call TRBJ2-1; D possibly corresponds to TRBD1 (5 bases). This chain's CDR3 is CASSHRAEQFF. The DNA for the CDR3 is TGCGCCAGCAGCCACAGGGCTGAGCAGTTCTTC.